This entry lists 19 T cell receptor beta chains sequenced from one sample in a study of T cell responses to AZD1222 COVID-19 vaccine. Profiled with immunoSEQ multiplex PCR; TCRdb holds only in-frame clones, not every one. The profile shows about 170,000 clones, approximately 95% of them singletons. The sequencing here drew on peripheral blood, taken on day 0 of AZD1222 vaccination. Source of these receptors: an adult in good health.

The chain combines TRBV5-1 with TRBJ2-3; TRBD1 or TRBD2 may be the D gene (6 bases each). Germline assignment: CDR1 SGHRS and CDR2 YFSETQ. CDR3 size: 15 residues. Trimming shortened V by 4 bases and J by 5 bases, and 17 bases separated the two germline ends. CDR3 DNA: TGCGCCAGCAGCCAGGGGACTGCCGGGGGAGATACGCAGTATTTT. It specifies CASSQGTAGGDTQYF.

This chain connects TRBV6-4 to TRBJ1-2; TRBD1 is a possible D gene (5 bases). The germline gives CDR1 MRHNA, CDR2 SNTAGT. Trimming stripped 4 bases from V and 5 bases from J, with 14 bases between. The length of the CDR3 is 14 residues. The CDR3 bases are TGTGCCAGCAGTGCTGCCGGGACCGATTATGGCTACACCTTC. It encodes CASSAAGTDYGYTF.

This clone was observed a single time. CDR3 sequence reads: CASSPRASSDTIYF. The CDR3 nucleotides are TGTGCCAGCTCACCCCGGGCCTCCAGCGACACCATATATTTT. The V call is TRBV18, the J call TRBJ1-3; D uncertain. Germline assignment: CDR1 KGHSH and CDR2 LQKENI. Trimming removed 3 bases from V and 8 bases from J, with 14 bases in between. This CDR3 spans 14 amino acids.

This chain uses TRBV18 with TRBJ2-3, with 8 bases fitting TRBD2. CDR1 KGHSH and CDR2 LQKENI come from the germline V gene. The CDR3 has 17 residues. V trimming: 4 bases; J trimming: 2 bases; junction bases outside the gene matches: 11. The CDR3 DNA reads as TGTGCCAGCTCACTTAGGAGGAGCGGGAGACCCACAGATACGCAGTATTTT. Translation: CASSLRRSGRPTDTQYF.

The CDR3 bases are TGTGCCAGCAGCCCCGCGGACAGGGGGATACTAATTACCTTC. This encodes CASSPADRGILITF. This chain uses TRBV3-1 (or the pseudogene TRBV3-2) with TRBJ1-2; 10 bases are shared with TRBD1. The CDR3 sequence is 14 residues long. The trim removed 4 bases at V and 14 bases at J, leaving 13 bases unmatched. Germline CDR1 and CDR2: LGHDT and YNNKEL (reference sequence).

The chain combines TRBV6-4 with TRBJ2-1; 11 nucleotides match TRBD2. V was clipped by 5 bases and J by 8 bases; unmatched bases: 8. Germline CDR1 and CDR2: MRHNA and SNTAGT. This CDR3 is 15 amino acids long. CDR3 DNA: TGTGCCAGCAGTCAACTAGCGGGAGAGTGGTATGAGCAGTTCTTC. Translating it yields CASSQLAGEWYEQFF.

The chain couples TRBV9 to TRBJ2-1; 7 bases agree with TRBD2. Germline CDR1 reads SGDLS; CDR2 reads YYNGEE. The junction had 11 bases not matched to a gene; V was cut back by 4 bases and J by 4 bases. CDR3 length equals 16 residues. The CDR3 sequence: CASSINSGREYNEQFF. DNA for the CDR3: TGTGCCAGCAGCATTAACTCGGGGAGGGAGTACAATGAGCAGTTCTTC.

The chain couples TRBV27 to TRBJ2-3, with D uncertain. The CDR3 sequence is 12 residues long. Trimming pared 2 bases from V and 5 bases from J, leaving 5 bases between. Germline V gene data show CDR1 as MNHEY and CDR2 as SMNVEV (reference sequence). The CDR3 DNA sequence: TGTGCCAGCAGTTTAAGTGGAGATACGCAGTATTTT. Translating it yields CASSLSGDTQYF.

The chain's CDR3 is CSASDPLQANGYTF. The CDR3 DNA is TGCAGCGCCTCCGACCCATTACAGGCGAATGGCTACACCTTC. V and J are TRBV29-1 and TRBJ1-2; D is perhaps TRBD1 (5 bases). Germline assignment: CDR1 SQVTM and CDR2 ANQGSEA. CDR3 size: 14 residues. Trimming cost V 7 bases and J 6 bases, with 21 bases left between them.

The table lists this clone with a count of one. V gene TRBV27 combines with J gene TRBJ2-3; weak D call: TRBD2 (6 bases). The CDR3 runs 21 residues. The V gene lost 3 bases and the J gene lost 2 bases, with 30 bases spanning the gap. Germline loops: CDR1 MNHEY, CDR2 SMNVEV (reference sequence). CDR3 sequence: CASSFRVFFSSELADTDTQYF. The CDR3 region has the DNA TGTGCCAGCAGTTTCAGGGTCTTTTTCTCCTCTGAACTAGCAGACACAGATACGCAGTATTTT.

This chain joins TRBV27 and TRBJ1-5, with D uncertain. Germline lookup yields CDR1 MNHEY and CDR2 SMNVEV (reference sequence). Trimming took 3 bases from V and 5 from J, leaving 8 bases between them. This CDR3 comprises 13 residues. The CDR3 DNA sequence: TGTGCCAGCAGTTTGGAGCATGATCAGCCCCAGCATTTT. Residues: CASSLEHDQPQHF.

Judged by abundance, this clone is large. This sequence joins TRBV29-1 and TRBJ2-7; 10 positions match TRBD2. The trim removed 1 base at V and 2 bases at J, leaving 2 bases unmatched. Germline assignment: CDR1 SQVTM and CDR2 ANQGSEA. The CDR3 is made up of 14 amino acids. The CDR3 loop reads CSVEGLAGAYEQYF. Written as DNA, the CDR3 is TGCAGCGTTGAAGGGCTAGCGGGGGCCTACGAGCAGTACTTC.

A note on this clone: Germline is not matched at one junction end, which may reflect a read error. The V gene is TRBV7-8, the J gene TRBJ1-1, with D possibly TRBD1 on 6 matching bases. CDR1 and CDR2 from the germline V gene are SGHVS and FQNEAQ. This CDR3 region has 16 residues. Written as DNA, the CDR3 is TGTGCCAGCAGCCCTACGGGACACTTATTGAACGCTGAAGCTTTCTTT. It yields the protein CASSPTGHLLNAEAFF.

This chain links TRBV10-3 with TRBJ1-2; 9 positions agree with TRBD1. Trimming took 5 bases from V and 2 from J; bases not matched to a gene: 9. This CDR3 has 16 residues. Germline loops: CDR1 ENHRY, CDR2 SYGVKD. In DNA, the CDR3 is TGTGCCATCAGTCCCACCGGGACAGGGAAAAACTATGGCTACACCTTC. It yields the protein CAISPTGTGKNYGYTF.

The J gene is TRBJ2-5, the V gene TRBV11-3; D unresolved. CDR1 is SGHNT, CDR2 YENEEA, per germline. CDR3 length: 16 amino acids. Trimming removed 2 bases from V and 5 bases from J, with 18 bases in between. CDR3 nucleotide sequence: TGTGCCAGCAGCTTAAACCCCCCAGGATTGGGCGAGACCCAGTACTTC. Residues: CASSLNPPGLGETQYF. Complete variable domain (other parts from reference TRBV11-3 and TRBJ2-5): EAGVVQSPRYKIIEKKQPVAFWCNPISGHNTLYWYLQNLGQGPELLIRYENEEAVDDSQLPKDRFSAERLKGVDSTLKIQPAELGDSAVYLCASSLNPPGLGETQYFGPGTRLLVL.

V usage is TRBV29-1 and J usage is TRBJ1-6; D remains unclear. There are 14 residues in the CDR3. Germline lookup yields CDR1 SQVTM and CDR2 ANQGSEA. Trimming stripped 6 bases from V and 0 bases from J, with 9 bases between. For the CDR3, the DNA is TGCAGCGTGCGGGGAAGCTCCTATAATTCACCCCTCCACTTT. Translation gives CSVRGSSYNSPLHF.

This chain uses TRBV5-1 with TRBJ1-6; the match to TRBD1 covers 11 bases. V trimming: 3 bases; J trimming: 7 bases; junction bases outside the gene matches: 0. CDR3 length: 14 residues. Germline V gene sequence: CDR1 SGHRS, CDR2 YFSETQ. The CDR3 protein is CASSWDRGNSPLHF. For the CDR3, the DNA is TGCGCCAGCAGCTGGGACAGGGGGAATTCACCCCTCCACTTT.

V and J are TRBV29-1 and TRBJ1-2; D unclear. The CDR3 contains 11 residues. Germline V gene data show CDR1 as SQVTM and CDR2 as ANQGSEA. Trimming removed 8 bases from V and 4 bases from J, with 11 bases in between. The CDR3 is CSSSSGYGYTF. In DNA form, the CDR3 reads TGCAGCTCGAGCAGTGGCTATGGCTACACCTTC.

This clone has just a few counts. This chain joins TRBV29-1 and TRBJ2-1, with a weak D call TRBD2 (6 bases). Trimming stripped 7 bases from V and 4 bases from J, with 14 bases between. Germline V gene sequence: CDR1 SQVTM, CDR2 ANQGSEA. The CDR3 totals 13 residues. The CDR3 DNA follows: TGCAGCGCAAGCTGGCGGGATTACAATGAGCAGTTCTTC. Translating it yields CSASWRDYNEQFF.